Below are 10 T cell receptor beta chains sequenced from a single sample in a study of T cell changes during pregnancy in multiple sclerosis. Sequencing used immunoSEQ multiplex PCR; TCRdb keeps in-frame clones, though not all of them. The sample holds tens of thousands of clones, 90% seen once. Here the sequenced sample was CD8+ T cells from peripheral blood mononuclear cells, taken before pregnancy. Source of these receptors: a female donor with multiple sclerosis, enrolled in a pregnancy study.

V gene TRBV5-1 combines with J gene TRBJ2-1; D remains unclear. Germline assignment: CDR1 SGHRS and CDR2 YFSETQ. The V and J ends lost 1 base and 7 bases respectively, with 3 bases between them. CDR3 length: 11 amino acids. The CDR3 loop reads CASSLRNEQFF. The CDR3 DNA reads TGCGCCAGCAGCTTGCGTAATGAGCAGTTCTTC.

This sequence joins TRBV30 and TRBJ2-7, with D uncertain. V lost 0 bases and J 6 bases, leaving 3 bases between the germline ends. This CDR3 is built from 10 residues. Per germline, CDR1 GTSNPN and CDR2 SVGIG (reference sequence). Written as DNA, the CDR3 is TGTGCCTGGAGTGTCGGCGAGCAGTACTTC. Protein sequence: CAWSVGEQYF.

The genes are TRBV12-2 and TRBJ1-1; the listed D gene, TRBD1, was not tested against the DNA. TRBV12-2 represents a pseudogene. The CDR3 consists of 12 residues. The DNA of the CDR3 is TGTGCAAGTCGCTCCCGGACAGGGAGGGCTTTCTTT. Translated, it gives CASRSRTGRAFF.

The CDR3 coding sequence is TGTGCCAGCAGGAGCGGACAGGTCTATGGCTACACCTTC. Amino acids: CASRSGQVYGYTF. The chain carries TRBV6-5 and TRBJ1-2; 7 positions agree with TRBD1. CDR1 is MNHEY and CDR2 is SVGAGI in the germline V gene. V gave up 6 bases and J gave up 4 bases; unmatched junction bases: 5. The CDR3 sequence is 13 residues long.

This chain connects TRBV11-2 to TRBJ1-4, with a weak D call TRBD1 (6 bases). This CDR3 is 19 amino acids long. CDR1 and CDR2 (germline): SGHAT, FQNNGV. V dropped 5 bases and J dropped 0 bases, with 22 bases sitting between them. The CDR3 reads CASSRTDSLVTATNEKLFF. DNA of the CDR3: TGTGCCAGCAGCCGTACGGACAGCCTTGTAACTGCAACTAATGAAAAACTGTTTTTT.

The chain combines TRBV5-6 with TRBJ2-7, with 8 nucleotides matching TRBD1. V was clipped by 4 bases and J by 6 bases; unmatched bases: 12. CDR3 length: 15 residues. The germline gives CDR1 SGHDT, CDR2 YYEEEE. Here the CDR3 DNA reads TGTGCCAGCAGCCTCCGTAGTGACAGGGGAGGCGAGCAGTACTTC. Translated: CASSLRSDRGGEQYF.

The V gene is TRBV19, the J gene TRBJ2-1, with TRBD2 identical over 8 bases. The CDR3 has 13 amino acids. The J segment lost 9 bases and the V segment lost 1 base, leaving 2 bases of the junction unmatched. The germline V gene has CDR1 LNHDA and CDR2 SQIVND (reference sequence). The CDR3 DNA reads TGTGCCAGTAGTATAGGGCTAGCGGGTGAGCAGTTCTTC. Translating it yields CASSIGLAGEQFF.

The chain has TRBV5-4 and TRBJ2-3; maybe TRBD1 (6 bases). From germline, CDR1 is SGHNT and CDR2 YYREEE (reference sequence). The CDR3 sequence is 20 residues long. Trimming removed 0 bases at V and 4 bases at J, with 27 bases between. The CDR3 protein is CASSLDPFGPGHLDADTQYF. CDR3 nucleotide sequence: TGTGCCAGCAGCTTGGACCCGTTCGGTCCGGGACACCTGGACGCAGATACGCAGTATTTT.

V and J are TRBV7-9 and TRBJ2-2; D is uncertain. CDR1 and CDR2 from the germline V gene are SEHNR and FQNEAQ (reference sequence). V lost 2 bases to trimming and J lost 8 bases, with 6 bases between them. This CDR3 is built from 12 residues. For the CDR3, the DNA is TGTGCCAGCAGCTTATCGCAGGGGGAGCTGTTTTTT. Amino acid sequence: CASSLSQGELFF.

The chain employs TRBV11-2 and TRBJ1-1; D gene ambiguous. Germline loops: CDR1 SGHAT, CDR2 FQNNGV. This CDR3 is 15 amino acids long. With 1 base removed from V and 0 bases from J, the gap between germline ends came to 9 bases. The chain's CDR3 is CASSLAGIMNTEAFF. The CDR3 bases are TGTGCCAGCAGCTTAGCGGGGATCATGAACACTGAAGCTTTCTTT. Looking up the rest from reference TRBV11-2 and TRBJ1-1 gives the full variable domain: EAGVAQSPRYKIIEKRQSVAFWCNPISGHATLYWYQQILGQGPKLLIQFQNNGVVDDSQLPKDRFSAERLKGVDSTLKIQPAKLEDSAVYLCASSLAGIMNTEAFFGQGTRLTVV.